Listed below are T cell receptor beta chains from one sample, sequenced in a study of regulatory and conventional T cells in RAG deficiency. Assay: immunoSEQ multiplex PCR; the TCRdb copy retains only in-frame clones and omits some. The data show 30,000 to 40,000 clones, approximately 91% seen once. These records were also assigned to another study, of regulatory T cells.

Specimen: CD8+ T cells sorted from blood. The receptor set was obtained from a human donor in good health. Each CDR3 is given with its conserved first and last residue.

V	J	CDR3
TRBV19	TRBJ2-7	CASSVRGSEQYF
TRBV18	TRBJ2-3	CASSPPSTDTQYF
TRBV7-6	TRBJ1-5	CASSLGSHQPQHF
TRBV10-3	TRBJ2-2	CAIRKLSGELFF
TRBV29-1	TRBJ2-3	CSVVPDTQYF
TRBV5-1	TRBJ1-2	CASSLEGATHLGYTF
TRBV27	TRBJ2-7	CASQLAGTAAESSYEQYF
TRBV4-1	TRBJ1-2	CASSHTNNPGYTF
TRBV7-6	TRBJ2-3	CASSGRSADTQYF
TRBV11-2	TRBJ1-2	CASSLVFGTALDYGYTF
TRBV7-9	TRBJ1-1	CASSLDAYNTEAFF
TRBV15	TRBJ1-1	CATSKGETAAFF
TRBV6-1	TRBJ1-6	CASTTGSSYNSPLHF
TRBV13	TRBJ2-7	CASSSGVGFEQYF
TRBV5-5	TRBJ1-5	CASRPSGASNQPQHF
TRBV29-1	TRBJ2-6	CSVMDGANVLTF
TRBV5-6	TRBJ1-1	CASSLARQGNTEAFF
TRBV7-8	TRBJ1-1	CASSLVDFSGTGGMNTEAFF
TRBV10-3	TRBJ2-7	CAISEFPVGLAGGSYEQYF
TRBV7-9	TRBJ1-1	CASSLDGTGSTEAFF
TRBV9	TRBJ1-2	CASSGDSHGYGYTF
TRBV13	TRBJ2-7	CASSRSGGPSSYEQYF
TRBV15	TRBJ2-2	CATSSGGETGELFF
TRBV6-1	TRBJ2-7	CASSDAREQYF
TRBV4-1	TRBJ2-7	CASSQRMGYPHEQYF
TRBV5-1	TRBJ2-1	CASSWSTGYNEQFF
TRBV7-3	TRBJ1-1	CASSTYLRGVMNTEAFF
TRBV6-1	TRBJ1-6	CASSQRQAGSPLHF
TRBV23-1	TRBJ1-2	CASSPFPLSTPWGGGYTF
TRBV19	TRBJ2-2	CASSIGRGAGELFF
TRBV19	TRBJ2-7	CASSTSTRGYEQYF
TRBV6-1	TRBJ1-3	CASRQGYTIYF
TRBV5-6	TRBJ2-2	CASSFGGIYTGELFF
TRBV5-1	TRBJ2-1	CASSIDIITQNNEQFF
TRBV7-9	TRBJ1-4	CASTPGEGRDEKLFF
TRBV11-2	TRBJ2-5	CASSLELWETQYF
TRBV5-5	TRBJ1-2	CASSPRAGSEGYTF
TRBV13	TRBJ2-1	CASSLGLEQFF
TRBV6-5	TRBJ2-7	CASRDGAYEQYF
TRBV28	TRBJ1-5	CASSSPRGNQPQHF
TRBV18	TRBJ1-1	CASSAGQGTTEAFF
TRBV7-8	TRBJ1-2	CASSFGDYGYTF
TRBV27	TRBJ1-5	CASKDRGRNQPQHF
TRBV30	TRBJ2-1	CAWEPVRGTYNEQFF
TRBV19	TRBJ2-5	CASSIEGIQETQYF